The 18 T cell receptor beta chains below all came from one sample that was sequenced in a study of T cell repertoires in cytomegalovirus infection. These TCRs are of unknown antigen specificity. Via MiXCR, TCRdb re-called the reads, giving one row per CDR3 protein. The sample yields fewer than 1,000,000 distinct CDR3 sequences, around a third seen once. The specimen was cultured CD8+ T cells from PBMCs, collected from culture after CMV antigen stimulation. The receptors were sampled from a human donor in good health (CMV status not recorded). Some clones in this sample may be carry-over from other donors' samples.

The V call is TRBV25-1, the J call TRBJ2-1; D is undetermined. The CDR3 covers 15 residues. In germline, CDR1 is MGHDK, CDR2 SYGVNS. The germline V and J ends were trimmed by 7 bases and 6 bases, with 19 bases remaining between them. The CDR3 protein is CASTQRSLTGNEQFF. CDR3 DNA: TGTGCCAGCACTCAACGAAGCCTGACGGGCAATGAGCAGTTCTTC.

The genes are TRBV12-3 or TRBV12-4 and TRBJ2-7, with TRBD1 matching over 8 bases. This CDR3 region has 12 residues. Trimming cost V 5 bases and J 7 bases; bases outside gene matches: 4. CDR3 loop: CASSDRGWEQYF. In DNA, the CDR3 is TGTGCCAGCAGTGACAGGGGTTGGGAGCAGTACTTC.

The chain joins TRBV29-1 to TRBJ2-3; 9 nucleotides align to TRBD2. V was clipped by 5 bases and J by 0 bases; unmatched bases: 3. The CDR3 length is 14 residues. CDR1 is SQVTM and CDR2 is ANQGSEA in the germline V gene. The CDR3 sequence is CSVRLADSTDTQYF. Here the CDR3 DNA reads TGCAGCGTTCGACTAGCGGATAGCACAGATACGCAGTATTTT.

A few counts support this clonotype. V usage is TRBV6-4 and J usage is TRBJ2-2; D perhaps matches TRBD2 (5 bases). The CDR3 runs 14 residues. V dropped 2 bases and J dropped 2 bases, with 6 bases sitting between them. CDR1 MRHNA and CDR2 SNTAGT come from the germline V gene. The CDR3 coding sequence is TGTGCCAGCAGTGACCGGACTAACACCGGGGAGCTGTTTTTT. Its translation is CASSDRTNTGELFF.

This chain links TRBV4-1 with TRBJ1-4; 8 bases agree with TRBD1. CDR1 MGHRA and CDR2 YSYEKL come from the germline V gene. This CDR3 contains 16 residues. Losses at the gene ends were 2 bases for V and 8 bases for J; bases not matched to a gene: 10. CDR3 DNA: TGCGCCAGCAGCCAACTCCAGGACAGGGAGGGAGAAAAACTGTTTTTT. Protein: CASSQLQDREGEKLFF.

Concerning this clonotype itself: Since the CDR3 does not end with the conserved phenylalanine or tryptophan, this likely comes from a read error. The V and J genes are TRBV19 and TRBJ1-4; 12 bases line up with TRBD1. Germline CDR1 is LNHDA and CDR2 is SQIVND (reference sequence). CDR3 length: 16 amino acids. The V gene end was trimmed by 4 bases and the J gene end by 8 bases; junction bases not matched to a gene: 8. The CDR3 nucleotides read TGTGCCAGTAGTAGGCCGTGGGACAGGGGGCAAGAAAAACTGTTTCTT. Its protein is CASSRPWDRGQEKLFL.

The J gene is TRBJ2-5, the V gene TRBV25-1; 9 bases are a match to TRBD1. The junction had 12 bases not matched to a gene; V was cut back by 3 bases and J by 1 base. The CDR3 has 18 residues. The germline V gene encodes CDR1 MGHDK and CDR2 SYGVNS. The DNA of the CDR3 is TGTGCCAGCAGTGACAGACAGGGGGGCTGGGGGATCCAAGAGACCCAGTACTTC. Amino acid sequence: CASSDRQGGWGIQETQYF.

This clonotype was observed a few times. J is TRBJ2-2 and V is TRBV7-3; 8 bases map to TRBD1. From germline, CDR1 is SGHTA and CDR2 FQGTGA. V shed 4 bases, J shed 6 bases, and the junction held 4 bases outside the gene matches. The length of the CDR3 is 14 residues. In nucleotides, the CDR3 is TGTGCCAGCAGCTGGACAGGGATCCCCGGGGAGCTGTTTTTT. It yields the protein CASSWTGIPGELFF.

This clonotype was counted between two and nine times. V usage is TRBV7-9 and J usage is TRBJ1-4, with D possibly matching TRBD1 (6 bases). The germline V and J ends were trimmed by 5 bases and 1 base, with 17 bases remaining between them. Germline V lookup: CDR1 SEHNR, CDR2 FQNEAQ (reference sequence). The CDR3 loop spans 17 amino acids. The CDR3 sequence: CASSTTGGGLTNEKLFF. CDR3 DNA sequence: TGTGCCAGCAGCACGACGGGGGGCGGTTTAACTAATGAAAAACTGTTTTTT.

This clonotype was counted a few times. The chain uses TRBV12-3 or TRBV12-4 and TRBJ2-3; D possibly matches TRBD1 or TRBD2 (5 bases each). Trimming left V 5 bases short and J 0 bases short, with 12 bases between. The CDR3 has 15 amino acids. CDR3: CASSLRDGSTDTQYF. In DNA form, the CDR3 reads TGTGCCAGCAGTCTCCGGGACGGTAGCACAGATACGCAGTATTTT.

This rearrangement joins TRBV19 to TRBJ2-1; possible D gene TRBD2, 5 bases. The CDR3 is 17 amino acids. CDR1 is LNHDA and CDR2 is SQIVND in the germline V gene (reference sequence). Trimming shortened V by 1 base and J by 0 bases, and 13 bases separated the two germline ends. CDR3 nucleotide sequence: TGTGCCAGTAGTATAGGGCCGGGGTCCTACTCCTACAATGAGCAGTTCTTC. Translated, it gives CASSIGPGSYSYNEQFF. Using reference TRBV19 and TRBJ2-1 for the parts outside the CDR3, the full variable domain is DGGITQSPKYLFRKEGQNVTLSCEQNLNHDAMYWYRQDPGQGLRLIYYSQIVNDFQKGDIAEGYSVSREKKESFPLTVTSAQKNPTAFYLCASSIGPGSYSYNEQFFGPGTRLTVL.

The chain couples TRBV27 to TRBJ2-3; 9 positions match TRBD1. CDR1 is MNHEY and CDR2 is SMNVEV in the germline V gene (reference sequence). Trimming at V came to 7 bases and at J to 4 bases, leaving 9 bases not matched to a gene. CDR3 length equals 15 residues. The CDR3 DNA follows: TGTGCCAGCATGGGGGACAGGGCTTTTTCAGATACGCAGTATTTT. Translating gives CASMGDRAFSDTQYF.

The gene calls are TRBV24-1 and TRBJ1-1; 10 positions agree with TRBD1. Germline V CDR1 and CDR2: KGHDR, SFDVKD. The CDR3 extends over 20 amino acids. After removal of 11 bases from V and 5 bases from J, the junction contained 28 bases not matched to a gene. CDR3 nucleotide sequence: TGTGCCATCCCTCCCCGGGACAGGGGTTTTTGTGGTTTTATGTGGACTGAAGCTTTCTTT. This gives the protein CAIPPRDRGFCGFMWTEAFF.

This clonotype has just a few counts. The V call is TRBV2, the J call TRBJ1-1; maybe TRBD1 (6 bases). This CDR3 spans 13 amino acids. Trimming cost V 7 bases and J 4 bases, with 13 bases left between them. CDR1 is SNHLY, CDR2 FYNNEI, per germline. CDR3 nucleotide sequence: TGTGCCAGCAAGGACAGAAGAATCACTGAAGCTTTCTTT. Protein: CASKDRRITEAFF.

The chain recombines TRBV7-8 with TRBJ2-7; D tentatively fits TRBD1 or TRBD2 (5 bases each). The germline V gene encodes CDR1 SGHVS and CDR2 FQNEAQ. Between the trimmed V and J ends, which lost 5 bases and 7 bases, there was a span of 12 bases. The CDR3 spans 12 residues. The DNA for the CDR3 is TGTGCCAGCAGCCCGCCCTGGGGGGAGCAGTACTTC. Amino acid sequence: CASSPPWGEQYF.

This sequence joins TRBV27 and TRBJ1-2; D is possibly TRBD1 (5 bases). This CDR3 has 14 residues. Looked up from germline, CDR1 is MNHEY and CDR2 is SMNVEV (reference sequence). V was pared by 4 bases and J by 5 bases, with 14 bases between. CDR3 region: CASSSGTAPYGYTF. DNA for the CDR3: TGTGCCAGCAGTTCCGGGACCGCGCCTTATGGCTACACCTTC.

This clonotype was detected many times. The rearrangement joins TRBV7-8 to TRBJ2-1; 12 bases line up with TRBD2. Trimming at V came to 5 bases and at J to 7 bases, leaving 6 bases not matched to a gene. CDR3 length: 15 residues. The germline V gene encodes CDR1 SGHVS and CDR2 FQNEAQ. The CDR3 coding sequence is TGTGCCAGCAGCGTCGGACTAGCGGGGAATAATGAGCAGTTCTTC. Translated: CASSVGLAGNNEQFF.

The sample holds a few counts of this clonotype. The V and J genes are TRBV6-1 and TRBJ1-6; D is uncertain. The CDR3 covers 16 residues. CDR1 is MNHNS and CDR2 is SASEGT in the germline V gene. V lost 1 base and J lost 6, with 13 bases in between. DNA for the CDR3: TGTGCCAGCAGTGAAGACAGCTATTGGGGTAATTCACCCCTCCACTTT. Translated, it gives CASSEDSYWGNSPLHF.